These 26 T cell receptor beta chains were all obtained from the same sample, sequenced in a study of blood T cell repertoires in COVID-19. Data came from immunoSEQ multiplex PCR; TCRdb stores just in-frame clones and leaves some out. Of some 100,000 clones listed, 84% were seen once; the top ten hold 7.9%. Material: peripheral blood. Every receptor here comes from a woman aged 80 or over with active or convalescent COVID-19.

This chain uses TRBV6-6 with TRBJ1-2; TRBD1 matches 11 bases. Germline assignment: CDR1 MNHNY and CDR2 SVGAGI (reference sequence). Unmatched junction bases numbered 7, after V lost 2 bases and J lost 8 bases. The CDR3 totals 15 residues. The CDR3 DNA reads TGTGCCAGCAGTTACCCTGGACAGGGGGCGGAAGGCTACACCTTC. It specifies CASSYPGQGAEGYTF.

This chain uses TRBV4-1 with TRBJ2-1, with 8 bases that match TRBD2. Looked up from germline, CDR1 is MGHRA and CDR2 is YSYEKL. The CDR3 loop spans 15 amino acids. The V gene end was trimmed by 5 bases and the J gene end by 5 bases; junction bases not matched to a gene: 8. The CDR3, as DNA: TGCGCCAGCAGCGTGACGGGACTAGGCCACAATGAGCAGTTCTTC. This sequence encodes CASSVTGLGHNEQFF.

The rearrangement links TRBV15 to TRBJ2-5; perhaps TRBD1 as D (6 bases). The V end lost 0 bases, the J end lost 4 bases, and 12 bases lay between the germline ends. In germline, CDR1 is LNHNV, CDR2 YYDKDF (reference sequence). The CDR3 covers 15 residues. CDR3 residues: CATSRDPGRGETQYF. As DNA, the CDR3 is TGTGCCACCAGCAGAGATCCGGGCAGGGGAGAGACCCAGTACTTC.

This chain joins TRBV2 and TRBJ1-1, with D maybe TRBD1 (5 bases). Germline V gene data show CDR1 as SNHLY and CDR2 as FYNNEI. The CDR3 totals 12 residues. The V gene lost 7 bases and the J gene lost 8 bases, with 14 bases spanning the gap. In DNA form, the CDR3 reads TGTGCCAGCAAATCCCGGGACTCCGAAGCTTTCTTT. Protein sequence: CASKSRDSEAFF.

The CDR3 reads CAISETYRDRGHEQYF. The DNA of the CDR3 is TGTGCCATCAGTGAGACCTACCGGGACAGGGGACACGAGCAGTACTTC. This chain uses TRBV10-3 with TRBJ2-7, with 10 bases aligning to TRBD1. This CDR3 has 16 residues. Per germline, CDR1 ENHRY and CDR2 SYGVKD. J was trimmed by 5 bases and V by 2 bases; bases with no gene match: 9.

The CDR3 sequence: CASSLRGRGGGNQPQHF. Here the CDR3 DNA reads TGTGCCAGCAGTTTAAGGGGGAGGGGGGGCGGCAATCAGCCCCAGCATTTT. The chain links TRBV27 to TRBJ1-5; the D gene is possibly TRBD1 (6 bases). Germline loops: CDR1 MNHEY, CDR2 SMNVEV (reference sequence). V lost 2 bases, J lost 2 bases, and 16 bases lay in between. The CDR3 spans 17 residues.

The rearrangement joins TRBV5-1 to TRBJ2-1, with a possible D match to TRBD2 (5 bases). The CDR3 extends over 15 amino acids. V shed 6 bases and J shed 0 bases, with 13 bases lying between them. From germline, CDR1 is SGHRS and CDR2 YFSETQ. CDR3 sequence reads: CASTWKLDSYNEQFF. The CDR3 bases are TGCGCCAGCACCTGGAAACTAGACTCCTACAATGAGCAGTTCTTC. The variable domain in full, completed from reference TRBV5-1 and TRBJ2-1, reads KAGVTQTPRYLIKTRGQQVTLSCSPISGHRSVSWYQQTPGQGLQFLFEYFSETQRNKGNFPGRFSGRQFSNSRSEMNVSTLELGDSALYLCASTWKLDSYNEQFFGPGTRLTVL.

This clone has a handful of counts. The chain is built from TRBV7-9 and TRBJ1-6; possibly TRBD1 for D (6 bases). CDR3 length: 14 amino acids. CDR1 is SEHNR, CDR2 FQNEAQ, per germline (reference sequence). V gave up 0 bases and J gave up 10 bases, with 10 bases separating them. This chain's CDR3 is CASSLAPGESPLHF. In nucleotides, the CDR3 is TGTGCCAGCAGCTTAGCCCCAGGGGAATCACCCCTCCACTTT.

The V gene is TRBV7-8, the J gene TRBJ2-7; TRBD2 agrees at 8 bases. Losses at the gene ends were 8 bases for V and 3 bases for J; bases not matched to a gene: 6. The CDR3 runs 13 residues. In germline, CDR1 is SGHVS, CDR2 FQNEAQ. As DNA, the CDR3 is TGTGCCAGCTGCCCGGGGGGGTACTACGAGCAGTACTTC. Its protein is CASCPGGYYEQYF.

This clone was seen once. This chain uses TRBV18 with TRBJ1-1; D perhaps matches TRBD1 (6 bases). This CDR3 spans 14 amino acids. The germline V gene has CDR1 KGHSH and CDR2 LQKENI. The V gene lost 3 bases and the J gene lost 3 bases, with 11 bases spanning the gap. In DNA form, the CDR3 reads TGTGCCAGCTCACCTGCCAGGGGAGACACTGAAGCTTTCTTT. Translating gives CASSPARGDTEAFF. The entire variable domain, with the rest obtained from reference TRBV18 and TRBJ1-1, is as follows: NAGVMQNPRHLVRRRGQEARLRCSPMKGHSHVYWYRQLPEEGLKFMVYLQKENIIDESGMPKERFSAEFPKEGPSILRIQQVVRGDSAAYFCASSPARGDTEAFFGQGTRLTVV.

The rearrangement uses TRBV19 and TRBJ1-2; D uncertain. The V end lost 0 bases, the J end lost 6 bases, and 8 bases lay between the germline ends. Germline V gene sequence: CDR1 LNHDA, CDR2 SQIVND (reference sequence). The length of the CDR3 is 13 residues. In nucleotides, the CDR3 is TGTGCCAGTAGTATAGATGACATTGATGGCTACACCTTC. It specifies CASSIDDIDGYTF.

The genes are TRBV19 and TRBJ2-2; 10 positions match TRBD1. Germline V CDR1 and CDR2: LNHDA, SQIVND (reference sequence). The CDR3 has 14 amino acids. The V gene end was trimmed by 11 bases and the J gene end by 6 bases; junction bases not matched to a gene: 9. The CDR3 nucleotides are TGTGCCGGCTCGACAGGGGGCTTTCCCGGGGAGCTGTTTTTT. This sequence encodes CAGSTGGFPGELFF.

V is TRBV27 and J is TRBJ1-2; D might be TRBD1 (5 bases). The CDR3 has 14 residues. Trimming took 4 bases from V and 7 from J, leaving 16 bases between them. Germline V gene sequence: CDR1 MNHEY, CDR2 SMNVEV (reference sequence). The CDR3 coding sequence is TGTGCCAGCAGTTCTCCGGGGGGGGTGGGTGGCTACACCTTC. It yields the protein CASSSPGGVGGYTF.

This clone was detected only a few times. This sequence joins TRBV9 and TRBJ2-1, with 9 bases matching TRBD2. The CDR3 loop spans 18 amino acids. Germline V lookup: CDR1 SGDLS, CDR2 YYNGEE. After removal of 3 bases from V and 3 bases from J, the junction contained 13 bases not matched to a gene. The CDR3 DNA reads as TGTGCCAGCAGCGCGGAGGGCGGGAGGGCCCAGAGCTACAATGAGCAGTTCTTC. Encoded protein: CASSAEGGRAQSYNEQFF.

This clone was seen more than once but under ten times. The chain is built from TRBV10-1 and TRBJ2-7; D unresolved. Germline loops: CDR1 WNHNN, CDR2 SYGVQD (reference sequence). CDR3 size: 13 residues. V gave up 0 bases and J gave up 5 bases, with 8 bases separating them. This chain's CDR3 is CASSESPHNEQYF. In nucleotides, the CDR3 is TGCGCCAGCAGTGAGTCGCCACATAACGAGCAGTACTTC.

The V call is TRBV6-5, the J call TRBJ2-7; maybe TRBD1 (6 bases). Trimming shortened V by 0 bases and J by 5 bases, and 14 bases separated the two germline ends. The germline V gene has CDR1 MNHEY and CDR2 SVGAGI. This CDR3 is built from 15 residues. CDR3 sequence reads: CASSYSIGNRDEQYF. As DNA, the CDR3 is TGTGCCAGCAGTTACTCGATCGGGAACAGGGACGAGCAGTACTTC.

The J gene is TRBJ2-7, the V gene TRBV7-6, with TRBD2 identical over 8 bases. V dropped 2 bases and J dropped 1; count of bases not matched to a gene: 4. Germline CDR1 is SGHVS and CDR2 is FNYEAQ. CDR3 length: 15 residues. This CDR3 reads CASSLPGLGSYEQYF. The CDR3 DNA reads TGTGCCAGCAGCTTACCGGGACTAGGGTCCTACGAGCAGTACTTC. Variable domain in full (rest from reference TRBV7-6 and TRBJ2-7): GAGVSQSPRYKVTKRGQDVALRCDPISGHVSLYWYRQALGQGPEFLTYFNYEAQQDKSGLPNDRFSAERPEGSISTLTIQRTEQRDSAMYRCASSLPGLGSYEQYFGPGTRLTVT.

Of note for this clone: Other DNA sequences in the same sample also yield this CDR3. The CDR3, as DNA: TGTGCCAGCAGTCGCTACGAGCAGTACTTC. Protein sequence: CASSRYEQYF. The rearrangement links TRBV28 to TRBJ2-7; no clear D gene. The germline V gene has CDR1 MDHEN and CDR2 SYDVKM. This CDR3 spans 10 amino acids. Trimming stripped 5 bases from V and 3 bases from J, with 2 bases between.

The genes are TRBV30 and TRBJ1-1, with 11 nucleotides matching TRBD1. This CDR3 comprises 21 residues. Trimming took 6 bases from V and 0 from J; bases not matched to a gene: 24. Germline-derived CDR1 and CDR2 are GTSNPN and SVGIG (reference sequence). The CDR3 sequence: CACQPPRDRGFSPMMNTEAFF. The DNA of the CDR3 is TGTGCCTGCCAGCCGCCCCGGGACAGGGGGTTTAGTCCCATGATGAACACTGAAGCTTTCTTT.

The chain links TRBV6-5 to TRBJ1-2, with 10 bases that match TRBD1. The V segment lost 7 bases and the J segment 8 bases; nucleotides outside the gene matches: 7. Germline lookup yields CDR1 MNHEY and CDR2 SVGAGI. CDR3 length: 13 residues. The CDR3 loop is CASIMGQGWGYTF. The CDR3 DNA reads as TGTGCCAGCATTATGGGACAGGGGTGGGGCTACACCTTC.

DNA for the CDR3: TGTGCCAGTAGTCCCACGACAGGGGGCACCTACGAGCAGTACTTC. Encoded protein: CASSPTTGGTYEQYF. The rearrangement joins TRBV19 to TRBJ2-7, with 10 bases identical to TRBD1. The CDR3 spans 15 residues. Germline trimming cut 5 bases from V and 2 bases from J; bases unmatched to any gene: 6. In germline, CDR1 is LNHDA, CDR2 SQIVND (reference sequence).

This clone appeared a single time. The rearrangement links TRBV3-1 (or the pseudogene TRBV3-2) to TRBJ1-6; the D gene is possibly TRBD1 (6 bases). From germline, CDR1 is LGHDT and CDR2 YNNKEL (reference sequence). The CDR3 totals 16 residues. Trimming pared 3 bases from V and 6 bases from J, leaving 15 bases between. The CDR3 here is CASSQPLGQINSPLHF. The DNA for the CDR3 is TGTGCCAGCAGCCAGCCCCTCGGACAGATTAATTCACCCCTCCACTTT.

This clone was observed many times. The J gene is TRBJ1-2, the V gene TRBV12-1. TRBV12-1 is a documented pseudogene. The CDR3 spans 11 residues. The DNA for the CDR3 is TGTGCCAGCACCAAGCGGCATGGCTACACCTTC. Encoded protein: CASTKRHGYTF.

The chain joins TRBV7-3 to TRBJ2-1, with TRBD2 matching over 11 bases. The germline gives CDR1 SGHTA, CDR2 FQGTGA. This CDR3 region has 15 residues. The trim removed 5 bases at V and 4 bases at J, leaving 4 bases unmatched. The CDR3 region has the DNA TGTGCCAGCAGCCAAAGACTAGCGGGGTACAATGAGCAGTTCTTC. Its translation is CASSQRLAGYNEQFF.

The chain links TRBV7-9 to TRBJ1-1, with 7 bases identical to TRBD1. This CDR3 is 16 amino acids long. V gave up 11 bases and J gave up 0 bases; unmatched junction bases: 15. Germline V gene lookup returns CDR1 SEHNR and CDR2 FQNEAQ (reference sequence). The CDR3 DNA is TGTGCCTCCTTCCGGCGAGGGGGCGCAATGAACACTGAAGCTTTCTTT. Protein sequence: CASFRRGGAMNTEAFF.

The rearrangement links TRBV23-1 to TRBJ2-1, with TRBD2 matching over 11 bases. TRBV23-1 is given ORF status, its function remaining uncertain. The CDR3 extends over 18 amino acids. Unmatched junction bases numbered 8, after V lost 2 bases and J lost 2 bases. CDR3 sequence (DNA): TGCGCCAGCAGTCAAAACGGACTAGCGGGTTCCACCTACAATGAGCAGTTCTTC. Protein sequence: CASSQNGLAGSTYNEQFF.